This entry is about one T cell receptor (beta chain). CDR1 and CDR2 (germline): MNHNS, SASEGT. The CDR3 loop spans 15 amino acids. V was cut by 2 bases and J by 6 bases, with 11 bases left in between. Primers for the PCR totalled 60 Vbeta and 13 Jbeta. Authors' analysis steps: Later work found 65 million to 100 million unique TCR beta chains, with around 10 million shared. Only in-frame clones appear in the TCRdb table, and some are missing; sequencing was by immunoSEQ multiplex PCR. The V and J calls and clone size were taken over from that table, and D and trimming were inferred from the DNA. The sample carries about 140,000 clones, around three quarters recorded once. This specimen belongs to a study of cytomegalovirus exposure and HLA in healthy donors. Overall study: An analysis done earlier identified almost 120 million unique TCR beta sequences from around 180 million T cells.

This chain links TRBV6-1 with TRBJ1-6, with D perhaps matching TRBD1 (6 bases). The receptor's source is a man aged 35-49 years in good health and CMV-seropositive. The material sequenced was PBMCs. DNA of the CDR3: TGTGCCAGCAGTGAACGCCGGGGGGCTAATTCACCCCTCCACTTT. This encodes CASSERRGANSPLHF.